The clone carrying this T cell receptor beta chain has more than one count but fewer than ten. The antigen is unknown. The study ran its PCR with 60 Vbeta and 13 Jbeta primers. The protocol was immunoSEQ multiplex PCR, while the TCRdb copy is restricted to in-frame clones and leaves out a portion. The table shows about 130,000 clones, with roughly 80% occurring only once. This sample stems from a study of cytomegalovirus exposure and HLA in healthy donors. Study-level results: In a later analysis, a genetic analysis reported fewer productive-TCR N-insertions in an Asian-associated ancestry cluster than the cohort average. Beyond CMV serostatus, there was no information to go on about immune exposure. As a later analysis showed, several of the most significant clusters appeared to be linked to common viral pathogens. In vitro, three CMV-associated chains proved specific for CMV antigens.

Germline V gene sequence: CDR1 MNHEY, CDR2 SVGAGI. This CDR3 is built from 13 residues. Trimming took 2 bases from V and 5 from J; bases not matched to a gene: 2. This receptor was taken from a woman in her forties in good health and CMV-seronegative. The V call is TRBV6-5, the J call TRBJ2-5, with 7 bases aligning to TRBD1. The source material was PBMCs. The CDR3 sequence is CASSYDRAETQYF. DNA of the CDR3: TGTGCCAGCAGTTACGACAGGGCGGAGACCCAGTACTTC.